A selection of T cell receptor beta chains follows, all from one sample in a study of T cell therapy after organ transplantation. Their antigens are not known. The assay was immunoSEQ multiplex PCR, and TCRdb's table has in-frame clones only and misses some. Of around 20,000 clones listed, 84% are singletons. Sequenced here: CD8+ T cells from blood, sampled after autologous CMV-specific T cell therapy. These receptor sequences come from a human patient who had received a solid organ transplant and had CMV disease. A subset of T cells may come from the graft donor. Each CDR3 is given with its conserved first and last residue. A D gene is named only where the DNA matches it firmly. Clone size is stated in some rows and not others, as once, few, many or a class when expanded.

size	J	V	D	DNA	CDR3
.	TRBJ2-7	TRBV27	.	TGTGCCAGCAGTTTAGGCAGAGCCTACGAGCAGTACTTC	CASSLGRAYEQYF
.	TRBJ2-7	TRBV5-6	.	TGTGCCAGCAGCCTACGTGGGTTCGAGCAGTACTTC	CASSLRGFEQYF
.	TRBJ2-5	TRBV27	.	TGTGCCAGCAGTTTATCAGGGGTATTAGAGACCCAGTACTTC	CASSLSGVLETQYF
.	TRBJ2-3	TRBV6-4	.	TGTGCCAGCAGTGAGGGTACCTTTAGCACAGATACGCAGTATTTT	CASSEGTFSTDTQYF
.	TRBJ2-7	TRBV4-1	.	TGCGCCAGCAGCCCGGCGCCGACTTACGAGCAGTACTTC	CASSPAPTYEQYF
.	TRBJ2-5	TRBV28	.	TGTGCCAGCAGTTTATCGGGACTCCAGGGGACCCAGTACTTC	CASSLSGLQGTQYF
few	TRBJ1-2	TRBV27	.	TGTGCCAGCAGTCCTACAGGGCCCAACTATGGCTACACCTTC	CASSPTGPNYGYTF
once	TRBJ2-7	TRBV9	.	TGTGCCAGCAGCGTAGGGCCCCCCAACTACGAGCAGTACTTC	CASSVGPPNYEQYF
.	TRBJ2-7	TRBV7-8	.	TGTGCCAGCAGCTCCTCGAGCGCACTCTCTTTCGAGCAGTACTTC	CASSSSSALSFEQYF
.	TRBJ2-7	TRBV21-1	.	TGTGCCAGCAGCGAGGGGAGGGACAGTACCTACGAGCAGTACTTC	CASSEGRDSTYEQYF
.	TRBJ1-1	TRBV6-1	.	TGTGCCAGCAGTGTTGGGTGGCGGATGAACACTGAAGCTTTCTTT	CASSVGWRMNTEAFF
.	TRBJ2-2	TRBV7-9	.	TGTGCCAGCAGCTCCACAGGGTGGAACACCGGGGAGCTGTTTTTT	CASSSTGWNTGELFF
.	TRBJ2-1	TRBV5-1	TRBD2	TGCGCCAGCAGCTTGGAGGGCGGGAGAGGCGATGAGCAGTTCTTC	CASSLEGGRGDEQFF